This T cell receptor beta chain is drawn from a study of a mutant IDH1 vaccine in newly diagnosed glioma. Turning to the study itself: All eight of the vaccinations patients received fell in weeks 1, 3, 5, 7, 11, 15, 19 and 23. Among treated patients, 62.5% were male and about 40% female, and mean age was roughly 40 years. Findings and caveats of the study: Top-clonotype changes in peripheral T cells seemed unrelated to pseudoprogression.

Measured with immunoSEQ multiplex PCR; TCRdb has only the in-frame clones, and not every one. The data hold around 130,000 clones, with 80% observed a single time. Deletions cut 5 bases from V and 5 bases from J, with 19 bases between. Germline V gene lookup returns CDR1 SGHVT and CDR2 SQSDAQ. This CDR3 spans 16 amino acids. Time point denoted: week 11, during vaccination. Every vaccination contained 300 ug of the mutant IDH1 20-mer peptide and was paired with topical imiquimod. Patients carried new grade 3 or 4 IDH1-mutant astrocytomas lacking nuclear ATRX. About this clone: The antigen is unknown.

The clonotype was recovered from a man aged 35-49 years with glioma. The chain links TRBV7-4 to TRBJ2-1, with a weak D call TRBD2 (6 bases). The source was PBMCs, collected from a glioma patient whose treatment included an IDH1 peptide vaccine. DNA of the CDR3: TGTGCCAGCAGCCGACTGATAGCGGATATTAACAATGAGCAGTTCTTC. Protein sequence: CASSRLIADINNEQFF.